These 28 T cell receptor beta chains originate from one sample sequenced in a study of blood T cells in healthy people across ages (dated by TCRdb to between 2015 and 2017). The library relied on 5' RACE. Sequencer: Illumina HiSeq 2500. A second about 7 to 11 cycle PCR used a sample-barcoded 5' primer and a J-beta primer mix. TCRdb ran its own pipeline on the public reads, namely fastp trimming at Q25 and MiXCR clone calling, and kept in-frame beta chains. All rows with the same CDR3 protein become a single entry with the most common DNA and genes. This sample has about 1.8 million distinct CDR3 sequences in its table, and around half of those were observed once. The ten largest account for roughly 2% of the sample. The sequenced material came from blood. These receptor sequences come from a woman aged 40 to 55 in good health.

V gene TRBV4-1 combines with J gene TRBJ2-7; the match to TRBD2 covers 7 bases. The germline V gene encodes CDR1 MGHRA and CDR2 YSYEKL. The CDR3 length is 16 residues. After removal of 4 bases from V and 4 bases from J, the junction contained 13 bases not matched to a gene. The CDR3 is CASSPSVGGLLYEQYF. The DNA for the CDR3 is TGCGCCAGCAGCCCTTCGGTGGGGGGACTACTTTACGAGCAGTACTTC.

The CDR3 protein is CASSVSQVQETQYF. CDR3 in DNA: TGTGCCAGCAGCGTGTCCCAGGTACAAGAGACCCAGTACTTC. The chain is built from TRBV9 and TRBJ2-5; D gene unclear. The V gene lost 2 bases and the J gene lost 2 bases, with 10 bases spanning the gap. Germline V CDR1 and CDR2: SGDLS, YYNGEE. There are 14 residues in the CDR3.

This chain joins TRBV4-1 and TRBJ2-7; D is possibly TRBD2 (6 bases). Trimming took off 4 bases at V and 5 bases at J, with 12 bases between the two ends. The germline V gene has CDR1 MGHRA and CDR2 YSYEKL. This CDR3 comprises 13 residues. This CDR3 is CASSLQGGNEQYF. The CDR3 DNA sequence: TGCGCCAGCAGCCTCCAGGGAGGTAACGAGCAGTACTTC.

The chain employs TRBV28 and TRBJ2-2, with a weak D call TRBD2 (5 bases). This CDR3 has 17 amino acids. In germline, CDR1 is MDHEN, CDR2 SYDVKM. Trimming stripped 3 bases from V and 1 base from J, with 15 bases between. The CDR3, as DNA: TGTGCCAGCAGTTTCCGTACGGGAAGGAAGAACACCGGGGAGCTGTTTTTT. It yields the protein CASSFRTGRKNTGELFF. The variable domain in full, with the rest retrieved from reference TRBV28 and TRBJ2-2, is DVKVTQSSRYLVKRTGEKVFLECVQDMDHENMFWYRQDPGLGLRLIYFSYDVKMKEKGDIPEGYSVSREKKERFSLILESASTNQTSMYLCASSFRTGRKNTGELFFGEGSRLTVL.

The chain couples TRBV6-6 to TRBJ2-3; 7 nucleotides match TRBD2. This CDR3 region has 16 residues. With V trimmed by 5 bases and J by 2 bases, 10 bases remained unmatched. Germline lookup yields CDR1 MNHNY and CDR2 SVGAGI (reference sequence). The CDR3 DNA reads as TGTGCCAGCAGTGGCTTGCGGGCGGGAGCCACAGATACGCAGTATTTT. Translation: CASSGLRAGATDTQYF.

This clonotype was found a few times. CDR3: CASKRIVGPSAEAFF. The CDR3 region has the DNA TGTGCCAGCAAGAGGATAGTCGGGCCTTCGGCTGAAGCTTTCTTT. The V call is TRBV9, the J call TRBJ1-1; D remains unclear. CDR3 size: 15 residues. Between the trimmed V and J ends, which lost 6 bases and 6 bases, there was a span of 21 bases. Germline CDR1 and CDR2: SGDLS and YYNGEE.

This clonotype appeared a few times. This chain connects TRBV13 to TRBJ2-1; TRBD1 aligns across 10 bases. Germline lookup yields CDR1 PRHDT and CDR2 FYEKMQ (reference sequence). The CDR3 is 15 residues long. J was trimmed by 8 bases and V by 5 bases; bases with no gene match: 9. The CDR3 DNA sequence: TGTGCCAGCAGCCACACCGGGACAGGGGTTCATGAGCAGTTCTTC. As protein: CASSHTGTGVHEQFF.

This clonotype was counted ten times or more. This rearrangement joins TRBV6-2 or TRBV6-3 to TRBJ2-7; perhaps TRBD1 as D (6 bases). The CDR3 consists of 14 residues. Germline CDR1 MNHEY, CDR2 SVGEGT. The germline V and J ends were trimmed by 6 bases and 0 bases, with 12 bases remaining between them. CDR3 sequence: CASSYRQDSYEQYF. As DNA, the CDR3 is TGTGCCAGCAGCTATCGACAGGACTCCTACGAGCAGTACTTC.

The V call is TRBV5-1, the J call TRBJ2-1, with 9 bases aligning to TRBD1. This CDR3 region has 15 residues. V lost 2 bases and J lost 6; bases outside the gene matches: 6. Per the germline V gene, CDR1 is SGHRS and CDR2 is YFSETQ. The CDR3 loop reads CASSLWTGASNEQFF. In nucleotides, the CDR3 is TGCGCCAGCAGCTTATGGACAGGGGCAAGCAATGAGCAGTTCTTC.

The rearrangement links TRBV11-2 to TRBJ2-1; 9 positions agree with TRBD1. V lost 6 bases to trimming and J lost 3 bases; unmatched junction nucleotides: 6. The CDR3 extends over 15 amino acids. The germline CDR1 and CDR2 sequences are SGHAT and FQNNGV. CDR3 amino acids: CASRKPGQGYNEQFF. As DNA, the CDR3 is TGTGCCAGCAGAAAGCCGGGACAGGGCTACAATGAGCAGTTCTTC.

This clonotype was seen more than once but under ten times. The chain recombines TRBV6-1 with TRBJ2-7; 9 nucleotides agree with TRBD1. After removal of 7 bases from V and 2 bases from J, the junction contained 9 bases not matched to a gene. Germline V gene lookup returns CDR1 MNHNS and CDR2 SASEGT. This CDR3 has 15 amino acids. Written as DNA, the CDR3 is TGTGCCAGCATCGGACGGGGACAGGGAGCCTACGAGCAGTACTTC. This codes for CASIGRGQGAYEQYF.

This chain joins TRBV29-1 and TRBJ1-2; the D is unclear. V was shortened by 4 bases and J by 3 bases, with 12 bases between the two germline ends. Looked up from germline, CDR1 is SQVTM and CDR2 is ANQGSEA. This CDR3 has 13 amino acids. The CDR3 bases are TGCAGCGTTGTGGCCGGGATCTACTATGGCTACACCTTC. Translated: CSVVAGIYYGYTF.

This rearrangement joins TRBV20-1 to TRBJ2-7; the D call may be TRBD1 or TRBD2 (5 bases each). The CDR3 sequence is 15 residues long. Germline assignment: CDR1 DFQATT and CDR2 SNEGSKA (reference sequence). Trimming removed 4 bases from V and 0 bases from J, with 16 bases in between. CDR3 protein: CSATSGLLSSYEQYF. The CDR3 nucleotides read TGCAGTGCTACCTCGGGGCTATTGAGCTCCTACGAGCAGTACTTC.

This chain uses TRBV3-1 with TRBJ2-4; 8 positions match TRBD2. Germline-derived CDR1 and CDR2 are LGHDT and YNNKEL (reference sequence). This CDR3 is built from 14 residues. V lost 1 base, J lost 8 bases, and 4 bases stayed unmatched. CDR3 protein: CASSQGGLVDIQYF. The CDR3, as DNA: TGTGCCAGCAGCCAAGGGGGACTAGTAGACATTCAGTACTTC. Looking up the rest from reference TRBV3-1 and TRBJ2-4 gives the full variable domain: DTAVSQTPKYLVTQMGNDKSIKCEQNLGHDTMYWYKQDSKKFLKIMFSYNNKELIINETVPNRFSPKSPDKAHLNLHINSLELGDSAVYFCASSQGGLVDIQYFGAGTRLSVL.

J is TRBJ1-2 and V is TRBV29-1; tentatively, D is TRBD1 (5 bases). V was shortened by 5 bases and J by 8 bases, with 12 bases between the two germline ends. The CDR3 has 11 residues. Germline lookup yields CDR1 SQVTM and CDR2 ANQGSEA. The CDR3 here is CSVPGTAGYTF. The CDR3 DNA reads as TGCAGCGTTCCGGGGACGGCCGGCTACACCTTC.

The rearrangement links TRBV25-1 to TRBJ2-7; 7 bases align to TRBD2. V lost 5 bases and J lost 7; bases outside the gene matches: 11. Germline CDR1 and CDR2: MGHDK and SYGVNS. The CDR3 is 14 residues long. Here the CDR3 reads CASSSGASYNEQYF. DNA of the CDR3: TGTGCCAGCAGTAGCGGGGCCTCCTACAATGAGCAGTACTTC.

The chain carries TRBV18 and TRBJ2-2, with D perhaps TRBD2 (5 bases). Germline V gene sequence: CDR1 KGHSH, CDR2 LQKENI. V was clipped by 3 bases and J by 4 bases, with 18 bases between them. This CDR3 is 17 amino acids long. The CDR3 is CASSPLGVSSSTGELFF. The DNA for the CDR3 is TGTGCCAGCTCACCGCTCGGGGTATCATCTTCCACCGGGGAGCTGTTTTTT.

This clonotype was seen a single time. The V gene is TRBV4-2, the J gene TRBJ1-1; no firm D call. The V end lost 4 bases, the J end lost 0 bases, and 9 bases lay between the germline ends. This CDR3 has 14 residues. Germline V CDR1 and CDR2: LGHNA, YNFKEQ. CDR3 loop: CASSPRSMNTEAFF. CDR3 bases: TGTGCCAGCAGCCCCAGAAGCATGAACACTGAAGCTTTCTTT.

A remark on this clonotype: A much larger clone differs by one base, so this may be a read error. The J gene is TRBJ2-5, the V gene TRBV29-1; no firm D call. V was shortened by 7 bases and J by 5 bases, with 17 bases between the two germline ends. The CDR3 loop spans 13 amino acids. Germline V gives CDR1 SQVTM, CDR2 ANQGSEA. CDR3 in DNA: TGCAGCGCTGGATCATTAGTGGGCGAGACCCAGTACTTC. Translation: CSAGSLVGETQYF.

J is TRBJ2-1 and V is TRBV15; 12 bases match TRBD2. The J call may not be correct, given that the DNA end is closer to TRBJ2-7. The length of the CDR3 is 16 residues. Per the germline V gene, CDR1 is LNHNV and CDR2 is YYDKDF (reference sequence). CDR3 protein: CATTPRLAGEYNEQYF. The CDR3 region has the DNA TGTGCCACCACCCCTAGACTAGCGGGGGAGTACAATGAGCAGTACTTC.

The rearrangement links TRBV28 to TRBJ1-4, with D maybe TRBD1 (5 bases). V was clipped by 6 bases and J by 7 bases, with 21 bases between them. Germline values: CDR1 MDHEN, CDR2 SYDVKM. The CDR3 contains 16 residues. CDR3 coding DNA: TGTGCCAGCAGCATCCAGGGTCAGGGTGTACGTGAAAAACTGTTTTTT. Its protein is CASSIQGQGVREKLFF.

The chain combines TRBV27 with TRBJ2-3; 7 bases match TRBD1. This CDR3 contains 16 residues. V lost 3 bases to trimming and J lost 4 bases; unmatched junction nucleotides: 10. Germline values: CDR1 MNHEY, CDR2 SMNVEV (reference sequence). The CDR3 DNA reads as TGTGCCAGCAGTTTCACAGGGGCTTATGGGGCAGATACGCAGTATTTT. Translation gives CASSFTGAYGADTQYF.

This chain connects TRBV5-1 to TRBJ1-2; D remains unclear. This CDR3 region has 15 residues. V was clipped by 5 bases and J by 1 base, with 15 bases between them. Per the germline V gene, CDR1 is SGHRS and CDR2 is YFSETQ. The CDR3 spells CASRNGLGGNYGYTF. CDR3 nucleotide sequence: TGCGCCAGCAGGAATGGGCTGGGTGGTAACTATGGCTACACCTTC.

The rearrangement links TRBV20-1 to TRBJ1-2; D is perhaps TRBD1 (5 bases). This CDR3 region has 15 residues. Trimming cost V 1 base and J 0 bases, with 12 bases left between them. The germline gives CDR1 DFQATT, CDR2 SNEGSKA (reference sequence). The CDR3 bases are TGCAGTGCTAGAGCTGAGGGGCCCTCTAACTATGGCTACACCTTC. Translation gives CSARAEGPSNYGYTF.

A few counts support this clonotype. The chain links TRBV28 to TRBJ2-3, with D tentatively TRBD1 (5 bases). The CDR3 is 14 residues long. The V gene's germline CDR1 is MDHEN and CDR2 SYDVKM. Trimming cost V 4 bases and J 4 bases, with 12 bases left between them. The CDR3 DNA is TGTGCCAGCAGTTCATCTACAGGTGCAGATACGCAGTATTTT. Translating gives CASSSSTGADTQYF.

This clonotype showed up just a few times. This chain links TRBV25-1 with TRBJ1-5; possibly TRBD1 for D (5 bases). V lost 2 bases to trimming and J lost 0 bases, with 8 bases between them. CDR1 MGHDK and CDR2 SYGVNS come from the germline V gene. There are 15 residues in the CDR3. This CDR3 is CASSETGISNQPQHF. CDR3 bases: TGTGCCAGCAGTGAAACAGGCATTAGCAATCAGCCCCAGCATTTT.

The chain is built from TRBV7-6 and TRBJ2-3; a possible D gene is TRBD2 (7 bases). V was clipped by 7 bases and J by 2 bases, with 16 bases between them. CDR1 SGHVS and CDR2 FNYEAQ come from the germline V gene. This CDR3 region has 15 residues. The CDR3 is CASIKGGRTTDTQYF. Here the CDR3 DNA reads TGTGCCAGCATTAAGGGGGGGCGGACCACAGATACGCAGTATTTT.

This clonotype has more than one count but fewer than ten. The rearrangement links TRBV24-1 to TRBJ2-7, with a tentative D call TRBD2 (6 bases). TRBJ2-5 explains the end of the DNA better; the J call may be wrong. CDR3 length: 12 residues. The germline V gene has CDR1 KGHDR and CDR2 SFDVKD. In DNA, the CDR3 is TGTGCCACCAGGGGAACTAGCGAGACCCAGTACTTC. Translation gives CATRGTSETQYF.